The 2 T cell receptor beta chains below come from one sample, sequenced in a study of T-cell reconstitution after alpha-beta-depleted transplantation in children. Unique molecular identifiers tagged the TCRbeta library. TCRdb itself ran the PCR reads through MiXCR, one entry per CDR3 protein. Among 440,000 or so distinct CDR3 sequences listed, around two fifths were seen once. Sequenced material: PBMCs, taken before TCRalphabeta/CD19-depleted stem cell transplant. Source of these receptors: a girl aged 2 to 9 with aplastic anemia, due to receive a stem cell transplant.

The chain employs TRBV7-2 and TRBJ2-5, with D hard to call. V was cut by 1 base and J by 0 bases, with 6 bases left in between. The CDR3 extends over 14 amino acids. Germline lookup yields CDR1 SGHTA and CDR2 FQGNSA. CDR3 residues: CASSLGPDQETQYF. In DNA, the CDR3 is TGTGCCAGCAGCTTAGGTCCGGACCAAGAGACCCAGTACTTC.

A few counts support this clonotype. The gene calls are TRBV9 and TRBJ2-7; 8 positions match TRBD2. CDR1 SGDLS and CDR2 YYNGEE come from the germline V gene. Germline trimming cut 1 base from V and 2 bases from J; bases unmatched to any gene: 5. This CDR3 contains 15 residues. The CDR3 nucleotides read TGTGCCAGCAGCGTAAGGGCGGGGGGCCCCTACGAGCAGTACTTC. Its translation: CASSVRAGGPYEQYF.